The entry below gives a single TCR beta chain sequence along with its context. What it binds is not known. The source of the sample is a study of cytomegalovirus exposure and HLA in healthy donors. Study observations and caveats: Beyond CMV serostatus, there was no information to go on about immune exposure. An analysis done earlier found most TCR beta V segments productive about 90% or about 30% of the time. Later work found most CMV-associated TCR beta chains apparently HLA-restricted.

The junction had 4 bases not matched to a gene; V was cut back by 7 bases and J by 4 bases. The germline V gene has CDR1 MNHNY and CDR2 SVGAGI (reference sequence). CDR3 length: 15 residues. The PCR had 60 Vbeta and 13 Jbeta primers. Using immunoSEQ multiplex PCR, the repertoire was profiled, and TCRdb retains in-frame clones only, with some absent. The profile shows around 98,000 clones, 69% of them singletons. The sequence was collected from a female donor in good health and CMV-seronegative. The sample was PBMCs. The rearrangement uses TRBV6-6 and TRBJ2-2; 12 bases match TRBD2. CDR3 region: CASTLTSGSTGELFF. DNA for the CDR3: TGTGCCAGCACCCTGACTAGCGGGAGCACCGGGGAGCTGTTTTTT.